This T cell receptor beta chain was sequenced for a study of blood T cell repertoires in COVID-19. Study as a whole: COVID-19 samples collected from the United States, Italy and Spain covered acute and convalescent phases. Sources were T cells, B-cell-depleted T cells, or PBMCs; the material itself was cDNA or gDNA.

In the authors' methods: Researchers report that nucleated cell counts were estimated from reference gene primer amplification. Clones were sequenced by immunoSEQ multiplex PCR, and TCRdb holds only the in-frame ones, with some missing. The DNA gave D and trimming, while V, J and clone size come from that table. This table holds 200,000 to 250,000 clones, roughly 85% found once. V shed 0 bases and J 8 bases; nucleotides not matched to a gene: 1. Germline CDR1 and CDR2: SGDLS and YYNGEE. This CDR3 has 15 amino acids. The V and J genes are TRBV9 and TRBJ2-1; 14 bases fit TRBD2. The sequence came from a woman aged 18-30 years who had recovered from COVID-19. Sequencing was carried out using peripheral blood. The CDR3 sequence is CASSVGLAGGYEQFF. The CDR3 DNA sequence: TGTGCCAGCAGCGTAGGACTAGCGGGAGGGTATGAGCAGTTCTTC.